This TCR beta chain was recovered during a study of T cells in Graves' hyperthyroidism and ophthalmopathy. Hyperthyroidism was newly diagnosed in patients aged 18 to 65 (duration under 2 months). At least ten counts were recorded for this clonotype. Regions amplified from RNA transcripts were the TCR beta CDR3 regions. HTBI primers were the set used in a first-round RT-PCR of the TCR CDR3. MiXCR, applied by TCRdb to the multiplex PCR reads, yields one record per CDR3 protein. The sample shows approximately 420,000 distinct CDR3 sequences, roughly 13% of them seen only once. This TCR was recovered from a woman between 18 and 29 years old with Graves' hyperthyroidism. Sequenced material: blood.

The DNA of the CDR3 is TGTGCCAGCAGTGAACAGGGGAGCTGGTCTGAAAAACTGTTTTTT. Residues: CASSEQGSWSEKLFF. The genes are TRBV2 and TRBJ1-4, with D possibly being TRBD1 (6 bases). The germline V gene has CDR1 SNHLY and CDR2 FYNNEI. This CDR3 has 15 residues. Trimming removed 2 bases at V and 7 bases at J, with 14 bases between.